The rows below give T cell receptor beta chains drawn from one sample of a study of response to subunit inactivated influenza vaccine. Via MiXCR, TCRdb re-called the RT-PCR reads, giving one row per CDR3 protein. The repertoire consists of approximately 500,000 distinct CDR3 sequences, with about an eighth occurring once and the leading ten covering around 14%. Sample: PBMCs from blood, taken about 40 days after vaccination. All receptors come from a man between 45 and 60 years old who received an inactivated influenza vaccine. Each CDR3 is given with its conserved first and last residue. A D gene is named only where the DNA matches it firmly. Clone size is not always given. Where it is, it says once, few, many or a class for expanded clones.

TRBD2	16	TRBV11-2	TRBJ2-1	-	TGTGCCAGCAGCTTAGTGGGAGGGATAGGGCACAATGAGCAGTTCTTC	CASSLVGGIGHNEQFF
-	14	TRBV29-1	TRBJ2-2	-	TGCAGCGTTGTGGGGCAGCTGAACACCGGGGAGCTGTTTTTT	CSVVGQLNTGELFF
-	14	TRBV5-5	TRBJ2-7	few	TGTGCCAGCAGCTTGGTAGGCAGGGAGGACGAGCAGTACTTC	CASSLVGREDEQYF
TRBD1	15	TRBV29-1	TRBJ2-5	-	TGCAGCGTTGCTGTCGGGACAGGGGAAGCAGAGACCCAGTACTTC	CSVAVGTGEAETQYF
TRBD1	16	TRBV4-3	TRBJ2-2	-	TGCGCCAGCAGCCTCCGGACAGGAAGGGGAACCGGGGAGCTGTTTTTT	CASSLRTGRGTGELFF
-	12	TRBV7-9	TRBJ1-1	few	TGTGCCAGCAGCTTCGACAGCCTTGAAGCTTTCTTT	CASSFDSLEAFF
-	15	TRBV20-1	TRBJ2-3	-	TGCAGTGCTAGAGGGGGCACTAGCAGCGCAGATACGCAGTATTTT	CSARGGTSSADTQYF
-	12	TRBV7-2	TRBJ2-4	few	TGTGCCAGCAGCTTATATGGGGACATTCAGTACTTC	CASSLYGDIQYF
TRBD2	16	TRBV20-1	TRBJ2-7	-	TGCAGTGCTAGAGATCTGCGGGGGGGCCTGGACTACGAGCAGTACTTC	CSARDLRGGLDYEQYF
-	13	TRBV7-9	TRBJ1-4	few	TGTGCCAGCAGCTCTTATGAAAAGGAAAAACTGTTTTTT	CASSSYEKEKLFF
-	14	TRBV6-1	TRBJ1-2	-	TGTGCCAGCATGAGCTGGGGCGCCGAAGGTGGCTACACCTTC	CASMSWGAEGGYTF
TRBD1	15	TRBV12-3/TRBV12-4	TRBJ1-1	few	TGTGCCAGCAGCCGGACAGGGGGCGCGAACACTGAAGCTTTCTTT	CASSRTGGANTEAFF
TRBD2	13	TRBV5-1	TRBJ2-7	many	TGCGCCAGCGCGGCGGGAGGAGGCTACGAGCAGTACTTC	CASAAGGGYEQYF
-	14	TRBV10-3	TRBJ1-2	few	TGTGCCATCAGTACAACTCAGGGAAACTATGGCTACACCTTC	CAISTTQGNYGYTF
TRBD1	13	TRBV28	TRBJ2-7	many	TGCGCCAGCAGCTTAGGGACAGCCTACGAGCAGTACTTC	CASSLGTAYEQYF
-	13	TRBV11-2	TRBJ1-2	few	TGTGCCAGCAGCTCCATAGCTAACTATGGCTACACCTTC	CASSSIANYGYTF
-	14	TRBV4-3	TRBJ1-2	few	TGCGCCAGCAGCCATCTAGGGGTTGGAAATGGCTACACCTTC	CASSHLGVGNGYTF
-	10	TRBV7-9	TRBJ1-1	-	TGTGCCAGCAGCTCCACTGAAGCTTTCTTT	CASSSTEAFF
-	14	TRBV5-1	TRBJ2-7	many	TGCGCCAGCAGCTTCACGACTCACTACTACGAGCAGTACTTC	CASSFTTHYYEQYF
-	14	TRBV5-5	TRBJ1-1	few	TGTGCCAGCAGCTACCTCGGGAGGGACACTGAAGCTTTCTTT	CASSYLGRDTEAFF
-	13	TRBV7-2	TRBJ1-5	few	TGTGCCAGCAGCTTATTGCGGGATCAGCCCCAGCATTTT	CASSLLRDQPQHF
-	14	TRBV29-1	TRBJ2-1	many	TGCAGCGTTGACCGGGGGAAATCCTACAATGAGCAGTTCTTC	CSVDRGKSYNEQFF
-	16	TRBV7-2	TRBJ1-1	few	TGTGCCAGCAGCTTTCGCCAAGGGTTGGTGGGCACTGAAGCTTTCTTT	CASSFRQGLVGTEAFF
TRBD2	13	TRBV5-1	TRBJ2-7	-	TGCGCCAGCAGCTTGTCTAGCGGGACTGAGCAGTACTTC	CASSLSSGTEQYF
TRBD2	17	TRBV4-2	TRBJ2-2	-	TGTGCCAGCAGCCAAGAAAGAGCGGGGGCCACCCACGGGGAGCTGTTTTTT	CASSQERAGATHGELFF
-	14	TRBV28	TRBJ2-1	-	TGTGCCAGCAGTATTACAGGGATTGCTAATGAGCAGTTCTTC	CASSITGIANEQFF
TRBD1	16	TRBV11-2	TRBJ2-7	-	TGTGCCAGCAGCTTAACAGGGGGCATGGACTCCTACGAGCAGTACTTC	CASSLTGGMDSYEQYF
TRBD2	15	TRBV27	TRBJ2-7	-	TGTGCCAGCAGTTTCAGTAGCGGGGAAACCTACGAGCAGTACTTC	CASSFSSGETYEQYF
TRBD2	15	TRBV9	TRBJ2-2	-	TGTGCCAGCACCTCCACTAGCGAGAACACCGGGGAGCTGTTTTTT	CASTSTSENTGELFF
TRBD1	13	TRBV29-1	TRBJ2-7	few	TGCAGCGTTTTGGACAGGGGGCAAAACGAGCAGTACTTC	CSVLDRGQNEQYF
-	16	TRBV10-3	TRBJ1-5	-	TGTGCCATCAGTGAATCGGACAGCTATAGCAATCAGCCCCAGCATTTT	CAISESDSYSNQPQHF
TRBD2	16	TRBV20-1	TRBJ2-1	-	TGCAGTGCTAGAGCCCTGACTAGCGGGACGTACAATGAGCAGTTCTTC	CSARALTSGTYNEQFF
TRBD1	17	TRBV28	TRBJ1-1	-	TGTGCCAGCAGTTTCCGGGGGACAGGGGTACGGCGCACTGAAGCTTTCTTT	CASSFRGTGVRRTEAFF
-	13	TRBV5-6	TRBJ2-7	-	TGTGCCAGCAGCTTGGGGACAGCCCACGAGCAGTACTTC	CASSLGTAHEQYF
TRBD1	12	TRBV29-1	TRBJ2-2	many	TGCAGCGGAGGACAGGGTCTGGGGGAGCTGTTTTTT	CSGGQGLGELFF
TRBD1	14	TRBV7-2	TRBJ2-7	few	TGTGCCAGCAGCGCCTACCGGGGGACAGGCCACTATAACTTC	CASSAYRGTGHYNF
-	14	TRBV5-1	TRBJ2-4	few	TGCGCCAGCAGCTTGGCCCCTAACCCGGACATTCAGTACTTC	CASSLAPNPDIQYF
-	14	TRBV7-2	TRBJ2-1	-	TGTGCCAGCAGCTCCACTTCTAGCGCCCCCGAGCAGTTCTTC	CASSSTSSAPEQFF
-	12	TRBV29-1	TRBJ2-5	-	TGCAGCGGAGGACAGCCCCAAGAGACCCAGTACTTC	CSGGQPQETQYF
TRBD2	15	TRBV4-1	TRBJ2-3	-	TGCGCCAGCAGCTACCGACTAGCCACCACAGATACGCAGTATTTT	CASSYRLATTDTQYF
TRBD2	17	TRBV11-2	TRBJ2-1	many	TGTGCCAGCAGCCCCGGTGGCGGGGGGCTGGAATACAATGAGCAGTTCTTC	CASSPGGGGLEYNEQFF